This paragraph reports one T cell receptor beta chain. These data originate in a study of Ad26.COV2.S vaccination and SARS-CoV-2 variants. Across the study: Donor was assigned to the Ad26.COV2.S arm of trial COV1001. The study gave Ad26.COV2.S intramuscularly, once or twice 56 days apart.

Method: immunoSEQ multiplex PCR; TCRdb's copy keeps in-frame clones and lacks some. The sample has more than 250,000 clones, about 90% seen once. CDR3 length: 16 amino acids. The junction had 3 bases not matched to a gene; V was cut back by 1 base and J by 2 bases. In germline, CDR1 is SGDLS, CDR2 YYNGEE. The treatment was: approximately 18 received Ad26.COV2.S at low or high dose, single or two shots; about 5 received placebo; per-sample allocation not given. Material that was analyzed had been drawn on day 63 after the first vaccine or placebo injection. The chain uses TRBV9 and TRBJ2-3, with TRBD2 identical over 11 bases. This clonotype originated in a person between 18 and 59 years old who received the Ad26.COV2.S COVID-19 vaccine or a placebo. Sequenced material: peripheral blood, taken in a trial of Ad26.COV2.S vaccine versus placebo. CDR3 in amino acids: CASSVLAGGPTDTQYF. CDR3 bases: TGTGCCAGCAGCGTACTAGCGGGGGGACCCACAGATACGCAGTATTTT.